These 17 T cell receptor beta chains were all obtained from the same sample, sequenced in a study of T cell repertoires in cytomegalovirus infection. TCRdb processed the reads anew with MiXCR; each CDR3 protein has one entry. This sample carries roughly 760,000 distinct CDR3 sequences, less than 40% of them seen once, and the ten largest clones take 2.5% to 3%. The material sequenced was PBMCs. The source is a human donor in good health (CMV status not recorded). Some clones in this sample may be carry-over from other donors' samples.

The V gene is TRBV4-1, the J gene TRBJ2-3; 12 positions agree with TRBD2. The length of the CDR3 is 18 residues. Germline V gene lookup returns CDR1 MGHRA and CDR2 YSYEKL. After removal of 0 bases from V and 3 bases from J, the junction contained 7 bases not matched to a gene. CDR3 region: CASSQEQLAGGPTDTQYF. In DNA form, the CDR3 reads TGCGCCAGCAGCCAAGAGCAGCTAGCGGGGGGGCCGACAGATACGCAGTATTTT.

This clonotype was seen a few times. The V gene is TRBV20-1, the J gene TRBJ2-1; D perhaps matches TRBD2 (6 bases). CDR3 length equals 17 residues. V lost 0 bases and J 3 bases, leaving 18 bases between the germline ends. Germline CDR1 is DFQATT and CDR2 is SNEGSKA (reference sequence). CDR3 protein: CSARDPSGQDYYNEQFF. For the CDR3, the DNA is TGCAGTGCTAGAGATCCCTCGGGTCAGGACTACTACAATGAGCAGTTCTTC.

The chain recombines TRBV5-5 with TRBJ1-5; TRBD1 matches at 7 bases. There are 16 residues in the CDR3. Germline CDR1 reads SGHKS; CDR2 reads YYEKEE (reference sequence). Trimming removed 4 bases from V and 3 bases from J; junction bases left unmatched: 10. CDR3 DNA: TGTGCCAGCAGCCGGGACAGCCTACCGTTCAATCAGCCCCAGCATTTT. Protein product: CASSRDSLPFNQPQHF. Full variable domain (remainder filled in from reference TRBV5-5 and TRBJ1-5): DAGVTQSPTHLIKTRGQQVTLRCSPISGHKSVSWYQQVLGQGPQFIFQYYEKEERGRGNFPDRFSARQFPNYSSELNVNALLLGDSALYLCASSRDSLPFNQPQHFGDGTRLSIL.

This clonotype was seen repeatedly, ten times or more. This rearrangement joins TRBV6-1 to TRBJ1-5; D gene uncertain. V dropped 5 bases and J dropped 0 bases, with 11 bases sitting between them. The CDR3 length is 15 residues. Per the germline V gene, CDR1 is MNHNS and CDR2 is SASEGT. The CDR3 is CASSPVENSNQPQHF. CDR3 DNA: TGTGCCAGCAGTCCAGTCGAAAATAGCAATCAGCCCCAGCATTTT.

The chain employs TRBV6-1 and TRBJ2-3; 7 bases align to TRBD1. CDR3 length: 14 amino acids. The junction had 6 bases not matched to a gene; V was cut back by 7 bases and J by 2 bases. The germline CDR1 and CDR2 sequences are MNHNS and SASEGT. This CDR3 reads CASIVTGTTDTQYF. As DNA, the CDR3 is TGTGCCAGCATAGTGACAGGGACCACAGATACGCAGTATTTT.

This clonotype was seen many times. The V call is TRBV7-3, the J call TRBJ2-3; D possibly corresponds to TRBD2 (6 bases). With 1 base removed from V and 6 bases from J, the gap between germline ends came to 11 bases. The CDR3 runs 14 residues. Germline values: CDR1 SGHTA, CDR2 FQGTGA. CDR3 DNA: TGTGCCAGCAGCTTAATTGGAGGGGACGATACGCAGTATTTT. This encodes CASSLIGGDDTQYF.

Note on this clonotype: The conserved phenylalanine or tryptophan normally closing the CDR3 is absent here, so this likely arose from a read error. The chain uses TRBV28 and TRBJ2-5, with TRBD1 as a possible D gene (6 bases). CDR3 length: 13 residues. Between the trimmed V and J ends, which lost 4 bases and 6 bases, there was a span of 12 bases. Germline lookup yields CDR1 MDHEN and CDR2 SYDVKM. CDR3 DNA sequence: TGTGCCAGCAGTTCAGGCAGGGGAAAGACCCAGTACTTA. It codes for CASSSGRGKTQYL.

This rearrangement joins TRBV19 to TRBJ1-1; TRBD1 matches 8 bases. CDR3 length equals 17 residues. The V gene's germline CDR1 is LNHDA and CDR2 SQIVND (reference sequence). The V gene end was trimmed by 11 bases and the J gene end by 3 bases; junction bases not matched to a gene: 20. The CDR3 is CAANAGTGRLGDTEAFF. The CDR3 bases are TGTGCCGCAAATGCCGGGACAGGACGCCTCGGGGACACTGAAGCTTTCTTT.

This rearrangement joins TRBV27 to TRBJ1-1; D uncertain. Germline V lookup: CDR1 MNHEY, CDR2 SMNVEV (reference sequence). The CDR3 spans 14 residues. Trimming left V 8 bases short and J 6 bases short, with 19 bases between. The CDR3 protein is CASGYRDAGAEAFF. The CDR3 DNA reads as TGTGCCAGCGGATATAGGGATGCTGGCGCTGAAGCTTTCTTT.

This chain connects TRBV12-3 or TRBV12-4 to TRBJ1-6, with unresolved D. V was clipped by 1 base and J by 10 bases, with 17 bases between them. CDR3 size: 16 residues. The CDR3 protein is CASSLEGQKKGSPLHF. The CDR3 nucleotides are TGTGCCAGCAGTTTAGAGGGCCAAAAAAAGGGATCACCCCTCCACTTT.

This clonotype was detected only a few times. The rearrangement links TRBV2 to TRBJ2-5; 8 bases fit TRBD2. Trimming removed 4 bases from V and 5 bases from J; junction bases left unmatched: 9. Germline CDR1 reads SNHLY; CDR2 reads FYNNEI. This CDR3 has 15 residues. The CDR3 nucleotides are TGTGCCAGCAGTGTTTTAAGCGGGAGTGCCGAGACCCAGTACTTC. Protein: CASSVLSGSAETQYF.

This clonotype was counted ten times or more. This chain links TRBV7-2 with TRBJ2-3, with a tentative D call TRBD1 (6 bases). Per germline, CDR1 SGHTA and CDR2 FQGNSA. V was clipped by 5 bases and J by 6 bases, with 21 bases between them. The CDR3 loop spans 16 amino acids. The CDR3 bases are TGTGCCAGCAGCCGCCCCGGCACAGGGCTTCAGGATACGCAGTATTTT. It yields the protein CASSRPGTGLQDTQYF.

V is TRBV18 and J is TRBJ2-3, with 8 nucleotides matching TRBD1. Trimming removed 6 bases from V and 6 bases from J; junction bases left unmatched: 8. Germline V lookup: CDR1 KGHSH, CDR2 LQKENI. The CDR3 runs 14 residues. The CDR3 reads CASSPGGQEDTQYF. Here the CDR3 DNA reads TGTGCCAGCTCTCCAGGGGGCCAAGAGGATACGCAGTATTTT.

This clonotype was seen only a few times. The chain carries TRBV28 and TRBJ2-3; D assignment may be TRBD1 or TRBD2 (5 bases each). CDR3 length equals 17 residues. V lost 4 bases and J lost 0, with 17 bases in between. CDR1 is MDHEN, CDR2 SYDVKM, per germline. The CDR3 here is CASSSARGRLSTDTQYF. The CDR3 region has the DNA TGTGCCAGCAGTTCTGCCCGGGGACGACTTAGCACAGATACGCAGTATTTT.

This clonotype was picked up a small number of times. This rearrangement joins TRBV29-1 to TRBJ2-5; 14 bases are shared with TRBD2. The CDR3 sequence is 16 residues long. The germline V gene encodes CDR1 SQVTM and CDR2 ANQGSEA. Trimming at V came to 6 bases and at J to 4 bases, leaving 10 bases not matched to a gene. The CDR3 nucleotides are TGCAGCGTGGCTGGGACTAGCGGGAGAAGGGTAGAGACCCAGTACTTC. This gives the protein CSVAGTSGRRVETQYF.

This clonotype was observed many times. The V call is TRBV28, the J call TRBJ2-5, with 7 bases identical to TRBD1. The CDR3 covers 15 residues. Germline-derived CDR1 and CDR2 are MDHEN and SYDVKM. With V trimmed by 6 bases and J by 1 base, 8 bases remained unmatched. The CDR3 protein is CASSPNRGLQETQYF. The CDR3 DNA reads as TGTGCCAGCAGCCCCAACAGGGGTCTCCAAGAGACCCAGTACTTC.

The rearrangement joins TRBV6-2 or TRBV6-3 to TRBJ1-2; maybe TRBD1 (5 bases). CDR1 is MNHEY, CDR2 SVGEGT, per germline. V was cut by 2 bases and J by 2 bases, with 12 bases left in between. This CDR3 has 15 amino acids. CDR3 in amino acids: CASSYGAGSNYGYTF. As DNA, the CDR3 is TGTGCCAGCAGTTACGGGGCAGGTTCGAACTATGGCTACACCTTC.